Detailed here is one T cell receptor (beta chain). Authors' methods: Cell counts per sample came from amplifying reference gene primers. TCRdb keeps only in-frame clones here, not all; method: immunoSEQ multiplex PCR. V and J calls and clone size follow that table, whereas D and trimming were derived from the DNA. The sample has 60,000 or so clones, roughly 89% seen once. The data originate from a study of blood T cell repertoires in COVID-19. Whole-study context: Spain, Italy and the United States supplied samples that represented acute and convalescent COVID-19. T cells, B-cell-depleted T cells, or PBMCs supplied cDNA or gDNA.

Germline V gene lookup returns CDR1 SGHTA and CDR2 FQGTGA. V was pared by 1 base and J by 4 bases, with 11 bases between. The CDR3 loop spans 16 amino acids. V gene TRBV7-3 combines with J gene TRBJ2-6; D is possibly TRBD2 (7 bases). This TCR came from a man between 60 and 75 years old with active COVID-19. Sequenced sample: peripheral blood. The CDR3 region has the DNA TGTGCCAGCAGCTTAATTGGGGGGGCAGGGGCCAACGTCCTGACTTTC. Translated, it gives CASSLIGGAGANVLTF.